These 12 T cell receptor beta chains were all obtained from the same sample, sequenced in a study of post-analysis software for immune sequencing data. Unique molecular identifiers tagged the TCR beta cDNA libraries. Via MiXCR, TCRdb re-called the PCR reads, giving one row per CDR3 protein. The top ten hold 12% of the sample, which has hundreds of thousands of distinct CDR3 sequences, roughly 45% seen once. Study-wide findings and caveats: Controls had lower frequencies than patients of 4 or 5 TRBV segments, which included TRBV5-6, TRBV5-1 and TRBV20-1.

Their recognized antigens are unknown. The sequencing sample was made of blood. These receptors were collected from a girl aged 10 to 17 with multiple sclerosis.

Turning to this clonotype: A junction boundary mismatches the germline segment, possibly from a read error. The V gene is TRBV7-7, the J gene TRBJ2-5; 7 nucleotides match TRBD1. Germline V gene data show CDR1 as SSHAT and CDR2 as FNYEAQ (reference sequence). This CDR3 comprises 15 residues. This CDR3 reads CASSSLGTEGETQYF. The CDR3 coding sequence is TGTGCTAGCAGCTCATTGGGGACAGAGGGGGAGACCCAGTACTTC.

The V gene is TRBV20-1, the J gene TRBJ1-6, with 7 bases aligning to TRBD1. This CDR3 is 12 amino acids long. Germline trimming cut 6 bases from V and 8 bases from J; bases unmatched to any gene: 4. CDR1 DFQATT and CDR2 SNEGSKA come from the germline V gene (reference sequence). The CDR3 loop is CSAKTGDSPLHF. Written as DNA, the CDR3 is TGCAGTGCGAAAACAGGGGATTCACCCCTCCACTTT.

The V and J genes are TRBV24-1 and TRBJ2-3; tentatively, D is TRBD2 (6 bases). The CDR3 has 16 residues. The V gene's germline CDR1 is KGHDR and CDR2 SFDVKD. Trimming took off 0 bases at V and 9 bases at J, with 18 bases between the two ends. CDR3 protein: CATSDLGVAAAGTQYF. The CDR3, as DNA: TGTGCCACCAGTGATTTGGGGGTAGCGGCAGCCGGGACGCAGTATTTT.

The CDR3 spells CASSSWGLAGGPSAGELFF. The CDR3 DNA sequence: TGTGCCAGCAGTTCCTGGGGACTAGCGGGAGGGCCTAGTGCCGGGGAGCTGTTTTTT. The V and J genes are TRBV6-2 or TRBV6-3 and TRBJ2-2; 16 bases line up with TRBD2. Germline V gene sequence: CDR1 MNHEY, CDR2 SVGEGT. The V and J ends lost 4 bases and 6 bases, in that order; junction bases with no gene match: 11. The CDR3 consists of 19 residues.

CDR3 in DNA: TGTGCCAGCAGCACGAGAGCGGGAGGGACAGATACGCAGTATTTT. As protein: CASSTRAGGTDTQYF. The J gene is TRBJ2-3, the V gene TRBV11-2; 10 positions agree with TRBD2. The trim removed 5 bases at V and 3 bases at J, leaving 5 bases unmatched. This CDR3 region has 15 residues. CDR1 and CDR2 from the germline V gene are SGHAT and FQNNGV.

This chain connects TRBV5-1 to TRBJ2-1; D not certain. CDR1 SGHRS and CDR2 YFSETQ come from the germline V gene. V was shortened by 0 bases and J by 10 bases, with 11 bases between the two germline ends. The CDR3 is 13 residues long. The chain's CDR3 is CASSLGALREQFF. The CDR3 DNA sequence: TGCGCCAGCAGCTTGGGGGCCCTGCGGGAGCAGTTCTTC.

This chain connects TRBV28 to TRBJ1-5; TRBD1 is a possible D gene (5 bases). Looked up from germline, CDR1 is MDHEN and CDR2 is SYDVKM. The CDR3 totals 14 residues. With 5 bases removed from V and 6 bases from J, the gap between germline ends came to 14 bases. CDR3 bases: TGTGCCAGCAGTCCAATTAAAAGGGGTCAGCCCCAGCATTTT. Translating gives CASSPIKRGQPQHF.

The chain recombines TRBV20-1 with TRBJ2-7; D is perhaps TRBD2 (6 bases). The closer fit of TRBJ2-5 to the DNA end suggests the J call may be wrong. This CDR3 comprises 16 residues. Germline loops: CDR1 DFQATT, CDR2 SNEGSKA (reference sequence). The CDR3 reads CSAEGETGERKETQYF. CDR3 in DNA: TGCAGTGCCGAAGGAGAAACGGGGGAGAGGAAAGAGACCCAGTACTTC.

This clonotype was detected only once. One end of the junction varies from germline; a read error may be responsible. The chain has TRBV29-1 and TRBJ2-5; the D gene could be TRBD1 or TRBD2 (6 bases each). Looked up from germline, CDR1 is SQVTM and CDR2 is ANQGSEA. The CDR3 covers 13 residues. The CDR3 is CSGGGRGQEAQYF. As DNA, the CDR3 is TGCAGCGGGGGAGGCAGGGGCCAAGAGGCCCAGTACTTC.

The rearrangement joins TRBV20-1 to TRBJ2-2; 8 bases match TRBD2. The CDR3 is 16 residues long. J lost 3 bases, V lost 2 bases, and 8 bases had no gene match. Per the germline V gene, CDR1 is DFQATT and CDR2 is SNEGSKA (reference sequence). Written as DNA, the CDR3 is TGCAGTGCTAGATCCCAAGCGGGAGCGTACACCGGGGAGCTGTTTTTT. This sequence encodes CSARSQAGAYTGELFF.

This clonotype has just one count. The CDR3 DNA follows: TGTGCCAGCAGCAGGACAGGGGGCCCAAATGAGCAGTTCTTC. As protein: CASSRTGGPNEQFF. The rearrangement uses TRBV11-1 and TRBJ2-1; 11 bases are shared with TRBD1. This CDR3 region has 14 residues. CDR1 SGHAT and CDR2 FQDESV come from the germline V gene (reference sequence). After removal of 5 bases from V and 7 bases from J, the junction contained 4 bases not matched to a gene.

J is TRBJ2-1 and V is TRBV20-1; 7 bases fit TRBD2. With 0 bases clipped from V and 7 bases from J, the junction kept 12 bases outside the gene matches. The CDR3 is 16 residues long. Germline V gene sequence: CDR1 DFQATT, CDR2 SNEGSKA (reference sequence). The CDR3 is CSARDYPAGSGNEQFF. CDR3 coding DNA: TGCAGTGCTAGAGATTATCCAGCGGGAAGCGGGAATGAGCAGTTCTTC.